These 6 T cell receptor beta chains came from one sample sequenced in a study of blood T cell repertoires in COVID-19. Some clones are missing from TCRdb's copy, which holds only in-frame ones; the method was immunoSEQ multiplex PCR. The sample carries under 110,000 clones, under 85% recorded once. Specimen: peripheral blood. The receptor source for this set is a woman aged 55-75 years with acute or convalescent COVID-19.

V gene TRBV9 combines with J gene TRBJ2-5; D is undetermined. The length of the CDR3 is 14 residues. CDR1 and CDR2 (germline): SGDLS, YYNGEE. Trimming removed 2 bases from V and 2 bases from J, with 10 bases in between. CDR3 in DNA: TGTGCCAGCAGCGTTGGGCCGAGTCAAGAGACCCAGTACTTC. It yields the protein CASSVGPSQETQYF.

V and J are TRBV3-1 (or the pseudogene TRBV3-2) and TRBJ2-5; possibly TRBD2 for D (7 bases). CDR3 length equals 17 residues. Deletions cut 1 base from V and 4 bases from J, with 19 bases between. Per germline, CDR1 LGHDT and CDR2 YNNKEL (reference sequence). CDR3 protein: CASSQAPPGEGGETQYF. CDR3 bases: TGTGCCAGCAGCCAAGCCCCCCCGGGGGAGGGGGGAGAGACCCAGTACTTC.

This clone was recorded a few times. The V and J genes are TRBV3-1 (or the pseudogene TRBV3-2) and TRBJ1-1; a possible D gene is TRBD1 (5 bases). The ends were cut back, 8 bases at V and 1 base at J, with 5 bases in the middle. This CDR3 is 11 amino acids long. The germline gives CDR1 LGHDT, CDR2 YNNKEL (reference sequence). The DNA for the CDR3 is TGTGCCAGCGGACAGAACACTGAAGCTTTCTTT. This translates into CASGQNTEAFF.

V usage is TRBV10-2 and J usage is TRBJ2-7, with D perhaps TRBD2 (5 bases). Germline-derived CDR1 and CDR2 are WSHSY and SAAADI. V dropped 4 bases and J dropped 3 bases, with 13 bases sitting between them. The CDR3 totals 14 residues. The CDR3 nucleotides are TGCGCCAGCAGTGCGGGGATAGCGTACTACGAGCAGTACTTC. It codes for CASSAGIAYYEQYF.

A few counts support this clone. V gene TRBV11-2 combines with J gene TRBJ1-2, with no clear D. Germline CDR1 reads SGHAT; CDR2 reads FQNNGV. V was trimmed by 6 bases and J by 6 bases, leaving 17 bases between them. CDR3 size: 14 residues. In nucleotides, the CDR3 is TGTGCCAGCAGGCCATCTTCTTACGGGGATGGCTACACCTTC. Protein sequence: CASRPSSYGDGYTF.

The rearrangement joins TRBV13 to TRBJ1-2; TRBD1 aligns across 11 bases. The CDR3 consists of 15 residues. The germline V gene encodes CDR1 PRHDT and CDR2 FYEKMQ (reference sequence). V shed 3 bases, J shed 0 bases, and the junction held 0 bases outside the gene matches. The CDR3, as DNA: TGTGCCAGCAGCTTGGGACAGGGGGCTAACTATGGCTACACCTTC. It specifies CASSLGQGANYGYTF.